This T cell receptor (beta chain) was captured in a study of cytomegalovirus exposure and HLA in healthy donors. General observations from the study: The CMV antigen specificity of a few CMV-associated chains was confirmed through in vitro analysis. A list of roughly 180 TCR beta chains associated with cytomegalovirus was given.

The donors were members of the roughly 130-subject validation cohort (separate from the approximately 650-subject first cohort). This CDR3 comprises 15 residues. Trimming shortened V by 3 bases and J by 9 bases, and 15 bases separated the two germline ends. Germline lookup yields CDR1 WNHNN and CDR2 SYGVQD (reference sequence). A note on this clone: Its antigen remains unknown.

Libraries were prepared by immunoSEQ multiplex PCR; TCRdb keeps only in-frame clonotypes and omits some of them. The sample lists about 140,000 clones, roughly 88% occurring once. The receptor was derived from a woman between 18 and 29 years old in good health and CMV-seropositive. The chain joins TRBV10-1 to TRBJ1-6; D is perhaps TRBD1 (5 bases). Source material: PBMCs. In DNA, the CDR3 is TGCGCCAGCAGTGATGCGGGGGTGCTTGGTTCACCCCTCCACTTT. This sequence encodes CASSDAGVLGSPLHF.